This is a list of T cell receptor beta chains from one sample in a study of tumour-infiltrating T cells in Burkitt lymphoma. TCRdb's copy holds only in-frame clones and misses some; the assay was immunoSEQ multiplex PCR. The table lists 15,000 to 20,000 clones, around four fifths of them singletons. Sequences were obtained from tumor tissue. These receptors were obtained from a human donor with diffuse large B-cell lymphoma. The CDR3 runs from the conserved cysteine through the conserved F or W. A D gene is named only where the DNA matches it firmly. Clone size is shown for a subset of rows, as once, few, many or a class of expanded clone.

clone_size j_call v_call d_call cdr3_aa cdr3_nt
. TRBJ2-1 TRBV2 . CASSAYNEQFF TGTGCCAGCAGTGCCTACAATGAGCAGTTCTTC
. TRBJ2-1 TRBV6-6 TRBD1 CASSYTGTGYNEQFF TGTGCCAGCAGTTACACAGGGACAGGGTACAATGAGCAGTTCTTC
. TRBJ2-1 TRBV4-1 TRBD2 CASSQDYGTSGRNEQFF TGCGCCAGCAGCCAAGATTACGGGACTAGCGGGAGAAATGAGCAGTTCTTC
. TRBJ1-1 TRBV7-2 . CASSLGLGTEAFF TGTGCCAGCAGCTTAGGACTTGGGACTGAAGCTTTCTTT
. TRBJ1-5 TRBV6-5 TRBD1 CASSQQQGSQPQHF TGTGCCAGCAGTCAACAACAGGGGAGTCAGCCCCAGCATTTT
. TRBJ1-1 TRBV9 TRBD1 CASGTGNTEAFF TGTGCCAGCGGGACAGGGAACACTGAAGCTTTCTTT
. TRBJ1-5 TRBV19 . CASGIAGTGIHQPQHF TGTGCCAGTGGTATAGCCGGGACGGGGATCCATCAGCCCCAGCATTTT
. TRBJ1-1 TRBV5-1 . CASSRSTGTNTEAFF TGCGCCAGCAGCCGTTCAACAGGTACCAACACTGAAGCTTTCTTT
. TRBJ1-1 TRBV7-8 . CASSSTRFSLNTEAFF TGTGCCAGCAGCTCGACACGTTTTTCTTTGAACACTGAAGCTTTCTTT
. TRBJ1-2 TRBV23-1 . CASSHITVVGRYTF TGCGCCAGCAGTCATATCACAGTGGTAGGACGCTACACCTTC
. TRBJ2-1 TRBV7-9 . CASGVYNEQFF TGTGCCAGCGGGGTATACAATGAGCAGTTCTTC
. TRBJ1-2 TRBV7-2 TRBD1 CASSLNRGDSYTF TGTGCCAGCAGCCTAAACAGGGGCGACAGCTACACCTTC
few TRBJ2-7 TRBV2 . CASLAGARLGEQYF TGTGCCAGCCTGGCGGGGGCTAGATTGGGGGAGCAGTACTTC
few TRBJ1-4 TRBV12-5 . CASGPQGTTNEKLFF TGTGCTAGTGGTCCCCAGGGTACAACTAATGAAAAACTGTTTTTT
. TRBJ2-7 TRBV7-9 TRBD2 CASSSRAGGGYEQYF TGTGCCAGCAGCTCAAGAGCGGGAGGTGGCTACGAGCAGTACTTC
few TRBJ2-5 TRBV7-8 TRBD2 CASSLGGLAGGGGQYF TGTGCCAGCAGCTTAGGAGGACTAGCGGGAGGAGGAGGCCAGTACTTC
. TRBJ1-6 TRBV7-9 . CASSFQSLVSPLHF TGTGCCAGCAGCTTTCAGTCGCTAGTGTCACCCCTCCACTTT
. TRBJ1-5 TRBV18 TRBD1 CASSSTGGGGSNQPQHF TGTGCCAGCTCATCGACAGGGGGCGGCGGGAGCAATCAGCCCCAGCATTTT
. TRBJ2-3 TRBV9 . CASSVDWGLGTDTQYF TGTGCCAGCAGCGTAGACTGGGGCCTGGGCACAGATACGCAGTATTTT
. TRBJ2-5 TRBV27 TRBD1 CASRDSGGKSETQYF TGTGCCAGCAGAGATTCAGGGGGCAAGAGTGAGACCCAGTACTTC
once TRBJ2-1 TRBV14 TRBD2 CASSQDLPGTSGYNEQFF TGTGCCAGCAGCCAAGACCTTCCTGGGACTAGCGGCTACAATGAGCAGTTCTTC
few TRBJ1-1 TRBV13 . CASSSTRWDTEAFF TGTGCCAGCAGCTCGACCCGTTGGGACACTGAAGCTTTCTTT
few TRBJ1-1 TRBV5-5 TRBD1 CASSLTGVDTEAFF TGTGCCAGCAGCTTAACAGGGGTGGACACTGAAGCTTTCTTT
. TRBJ1-1 TRBV14 . CASSQDLGNMNTEAFF TGTGCCAGCAGCCAAGATTTGGGGAATATGAACACTGAAGCTTTCTTT
. TRBJ2-7 TRBV6-5 . CASSWSSSYEQYF TGTGCCAGCAGTTGGTCTAGCTCCTACGAGCAGTACTTC
. TRBJ2-5 TRBV10-3 . CAISESGQQETQYF TGTGCCATCAGTGAGTCGGGCCAGCAAGAGACCCAGTACTTC
. TRBJ1-1 TRBV19 . CASQRVRDTEAFF TGTGCCAGTCAACGCGTTAGGGACACTGAAGCTTTCTTT